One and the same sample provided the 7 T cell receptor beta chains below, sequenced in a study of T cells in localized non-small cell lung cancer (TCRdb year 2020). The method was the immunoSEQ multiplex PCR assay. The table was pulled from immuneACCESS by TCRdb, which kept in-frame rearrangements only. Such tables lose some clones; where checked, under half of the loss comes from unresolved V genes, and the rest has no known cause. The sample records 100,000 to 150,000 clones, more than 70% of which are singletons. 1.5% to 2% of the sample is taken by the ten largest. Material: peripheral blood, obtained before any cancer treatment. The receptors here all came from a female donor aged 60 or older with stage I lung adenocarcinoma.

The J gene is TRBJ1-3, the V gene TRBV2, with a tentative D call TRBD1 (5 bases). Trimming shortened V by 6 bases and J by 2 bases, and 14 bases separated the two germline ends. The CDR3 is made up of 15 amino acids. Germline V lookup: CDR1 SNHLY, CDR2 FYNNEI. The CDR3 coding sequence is TGTGCCAGCAGCAGACAGCGTGGGACTGGAAACACCATATATTTT. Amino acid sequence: CASSRQRGTGNTIYF. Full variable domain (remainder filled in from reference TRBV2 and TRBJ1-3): EPEVTQTPSHQVTQMGQEVILRCVPISNHLYFYWYRQILGQKVEFLVSFYNNEISEKSEIFDDQFSVERPDGSNFTLKIRSTKLEDSAMYFCASSRQRGTGNTIYFGEGSWLTVV.

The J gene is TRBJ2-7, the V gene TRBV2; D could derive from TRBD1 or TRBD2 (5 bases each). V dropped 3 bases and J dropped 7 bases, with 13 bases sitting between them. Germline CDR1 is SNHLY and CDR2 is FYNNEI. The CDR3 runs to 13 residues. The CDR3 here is CASSDGAAREQYF. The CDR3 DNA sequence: TGTGCCAGCAGTGACGGGGCGGCGAGGGAGCAGTACTTC.

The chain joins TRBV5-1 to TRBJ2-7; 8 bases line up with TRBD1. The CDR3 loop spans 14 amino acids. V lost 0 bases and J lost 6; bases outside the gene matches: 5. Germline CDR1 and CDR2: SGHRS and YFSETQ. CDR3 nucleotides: TGCGCCAGCAGCTTGGGACAGGGGTTGGGCGAGCAGTACTTC. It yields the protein CASSLGQGLGEQYF.

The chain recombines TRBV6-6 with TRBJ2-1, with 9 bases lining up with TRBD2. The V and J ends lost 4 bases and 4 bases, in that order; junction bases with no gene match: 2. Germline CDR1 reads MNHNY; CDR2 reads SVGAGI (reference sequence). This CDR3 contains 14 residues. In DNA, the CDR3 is TGTGCCAGCAGTTTGACTAGCGGTTACAATGAGCAGTTCTTC. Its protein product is CASSLTSGYNEQFF.

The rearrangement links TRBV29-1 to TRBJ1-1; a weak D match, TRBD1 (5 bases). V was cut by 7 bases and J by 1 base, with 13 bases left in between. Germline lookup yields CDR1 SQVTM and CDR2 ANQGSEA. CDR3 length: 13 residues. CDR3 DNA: TGCAGCGCTCCCACGGGGCGGAACACTGAAGCTTTCTTT. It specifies CSAPTGRNTEAFF.

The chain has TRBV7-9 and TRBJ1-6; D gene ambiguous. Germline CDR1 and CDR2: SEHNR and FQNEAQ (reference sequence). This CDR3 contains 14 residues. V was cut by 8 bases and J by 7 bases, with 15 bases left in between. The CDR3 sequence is CASLQVVENSPLHF. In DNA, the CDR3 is TGTGCCAGCCTCCAGGTGGTAGAGAATTCACCCCTCCACTTT.

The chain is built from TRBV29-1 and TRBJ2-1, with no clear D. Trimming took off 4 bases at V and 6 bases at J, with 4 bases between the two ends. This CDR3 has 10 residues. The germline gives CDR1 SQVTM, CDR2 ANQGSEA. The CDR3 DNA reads TGCAGCGTTGTAGTCAATGAGCAGTTCTTC. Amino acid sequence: CSVVVNEQFF.